A single TCR beta chain is shown here with its context. Its antigen target is currently unknown. No much larger clone exists at a distance of one base, and base qualities are not known. The sample originates from a study of cytomegalovirus exposure and HLA in healthy donors (TCRdb year 2017). Turning to the overall study: In an earlier analysis of fewer than 750 of the donors, 276 Gb of sequence data and 117 million unique TCR beta sequences from roughly 180 million T cells were reported. Approximately 300 gigabases of sequencing data and 70 million to 95 million unique TCR sequences made up an early release that covered roughly 670 HLA-typed donors. Of the roughly 400 genotyped donors, over 65% fell in the genetic ancestry cluster associated with self-reported Caucasian donors. The study was designed to test whether signatures of past pathogen exposure could be identified by cataloging public T cell receptors. The study used immunosequencing to profile the T cell repertoires of more than 650 subjects and linked those repertoires to cytomegalovirus serostatus. In addition to the first cohort of 666 subjects, a separate validation cohort of 120 different subjects was used. To predict cytomegalovirus infection status, the study brought together high-throughput TCR immunosequencing, statistical association of individual TCRs with disease status, and machine learning. A later analysis re-examined previously published TCR beta repertoires from over 500 donors and added high-resolution HLA genotyping to investigate patterns of TCR occurrence. In the later analysis, no new phenotypic data were used to find candidate immune exposures; instead, reliance was placed on TCR beta sequences and their occurrence across donors. An earlier analysis of about 600 of the donors used high-throughput TCR beta sequencing to judge whether each TCR beta V gene segment behaved as functional or pseudogenic. Donor age, sex, ethnicity and CMV serostatus were compiled together with the repertoire data. A later genetic analysis took genome-wide SNP genotypes for about 55% of the 666 donors and used that subset as a discovery cohort. All discovery cohort repertoires had been generated using a single sequencing platform. HLA typing included class I and class II loci at four-digit resolution. The number of donors typed differed by locus, with about 629-630 for A, B, C, DRB1 and DQB1, around 520 for DQA1, 600 to 610 for DPA1, and some 440 for DPB1. Five DR-DQ haplotypes were handled as single units for association and clustering, since linkage in the cohort was strong. Among 398 genotyped donors of the cohort, an average of around 250,000 unique TCR beta nucleotide sequences was sequenced per donor, of which about 18% were non-productive.

Study-wide findings and limitations: Because counts were too low, seventeen rarely observed V segments, including chromosome 9 orphons, were excluded from the earlier analysis of 587 of the donors. Most TCR sequences were seen in very few donors, while some public TCRs were found in many individuals. A total of fewer than 200 TCR beta chains were listed by the study as associated with cytomegalovirus. In a later analysis, several top co-occurrence clusters were reported to appear linked to parvovirus B19, influenza, CMV and Epstein-Barr virus. Assigning TCR associations to individual alleles was difficult when HLA alleles, especially DR and DQ, strongly co-occurred. V-gene and J-gene trimming of TCR beta chains was associated with a missense DCLRE1C variant in a later genetic analysis, and the association was replicated in an independent cohort. Linkage disequilibrium might explain the correlated functional status among segregating V segments, but an unknown experimental factor could not be excluded. A further reported finding was that TCR beta sequences accurately predicted the HLA-A and HLA-B alleles for most subjects in the first cohort. A few of the identified cytomegalovirus-associated TCR beta chains were confirmed in vitro to be specific for cytomegalovirus antigens. A later analysis found that HLA-associated TCR beta chains were more clonally expanded and had lower generation probabilities than equally common non-associated chains. Most CMV-associated TCR beta chains appeared to be HLA-restricted in a later analysis, and the HLA associations seemed to be driven largely by CMV exposure. Sequencing depth was assumed to be roughly uniform across donors in the presence/absence analyses, though that assumption may not hold. A later genetic analysis reported fewer N-insertions in productive TCRs among donors in an Asian-associated ancestry cluster than the roughly 700-donor mean. The classifier was reported to diagnose cytomegalovirus status with high specificity and sensitivity in both the original and validation cohorts. In an earlier analysis of around 600 of the donors, most TCR beta V segments were observed in productive rearrangements about 87% or about 30% of the time, broadly matching IMGT annotations. Immune exposure information for the cohort was limited to CMV serostatus. The sequencing pipeline was judged likely to have produced a cluster of highly shared sequence variants as a technical artifact. Because some donors lacked HLA typing at each locus, the association tests relied only on the typed subset. A later analysis associated 15,000 or so TCR beta sequences with specific HLA alleles at a false discovery rate of 0.05. In a later analysis, TCR association rates were found to vary across HLA loci, with the most associated TCRs seen for DRB1 alleles and the fewest for HLA-C alleles. The cohort was sequenced for TCR beta chains only, and without alpha or paired-chain data the features that could be detected were limited. According to the authors, the approach could potentially be generalized to other disease states and immunological phenotypes.

The library was prepared using the immunoSEQ multiplex PCR assay. A mixture of 60 forward primers for TCR Vbeta segments and 13 reverse primers for TCR Jbeta segments was used in the multiplex PCR. The CDR3 region of rearranged TCR beta genes was amplified from genomic DNA with a multiplex PCR assay. Amplified TCR beta libraries were sequenced as 87-base-pair reads on the Illumina HiSeq System. From the authors' description of their analysis: In a later analysis, about 80 million unique TCR beta chains were counted across the roughly 670 repertoires, and roughly 11 million of these chains were shared by at least two donors. A nearest-neighbor algorithm error-corrected the raw reads and collapsed the reads into unique sequences, merging closely related sequences to remove PCR and sequencing errors. V, D and J gene segments were assigned by aligning CDR3 sequences to IMGT reference sequences. For a sequence to be retained, a match of at least six nucleotides to both a V gene segment and a J gene segment was required. A rearrangement was called productive if the CDR3 had no stop codons and remained in frame with V and J, and every other rearrangement was called non-productive. Following IMGT convention, CDR3 was defined as the stretch from the second conserved V-encoded cysteine up to the conserved J-encoded phenylalanine. The earlier analysis of 500 to 600 of the donors excluded sequences that lacked an unambiguous match to a single V gene segment. In an earlier analysis of 500 to 750 of the donors, V segments were called functional above 56.7% productive rearrangements and were called segregating when the between-donor standard deviation exceeded 5%. A statistical classification framework was built for diagnosing cytomegalovirus status from the catalog of TCR beta chain sequences. In a later analysis, V and J genes were assigned by comparing TCR nucleotide sequences against IMGT/GENE-DB human TR gene sequences. In a later analysis, CDR3 sequences and most-parsimonious VDJ recombination scenarios were assigned using the TCRdist pipeline. In a later analysis, each TCR beta chain was defined by its CDR3 amino acid sequence together with its V-gene family, and reads lacking a unique V-gene family were excluded. A later analysis removed 600 or so highly shared, low-generation-probability nucleotide sequences to deal with suspected cross-contamination and a sequencing artifact. A later analysis calculated a clonal expansion index for each public chain from normalized within-repertoire ranks of inferred template counts. In a later analysis, generation probabilities were computed using a VDJ recombination model fitted to out-of-frame rearrangements, and the results were checked against IGoR. In a later analysis, hypergeometric tests were used to score TCR-TCR, TCR-HLA and TCR-CMV co-occurrence, with a repertoire-size bias correction applied to TCR pairs. A later analysis estimated false discovery rates by permuting HLA or CMV assignments 20 times. In a later analysis, co-occurring TCRs were grouped using DBSCAN, and TCRdist sequence similarity was added for clustering within HLA-allele-positive subsets. For co-occurrence clustering, repertoires with fewer than 30,000 or more than 120,000 public chains were excluded, along with roughly 5 repertoires with anomalous nucleotide sharing. In TCRdb, the immuneACCESS table is reduced to in-frame sequences with V and J assigned. These tables do not hold every clone; where another copy was compared, an unresolved V gene accounts for under half, and the others remain unexplained. That table gives V, J and clone size, and the DNA gave D and trimming. The table for this sample lists about 130,000 clones; around three quarters of them were counted only once. The ten largest make up 2.1% of the sample.

The cohort was made up of roughly 670 healthy bone marrow donors. At the time of sampling, every cohort member was nominally healthy, though immune exposures that went unrecorded were likely present. The donor tested CMV seropositive and was one of the 289 seropositive cohort members. Every donor gave a peripheral blood sample, and the peripheral blood mononuclear cells from that sample were used for TCR beta sequencing. Genomic DNA extraction from the blood cell samples was performed with the Qiagen DNeasy Blood Extraction Kit. The specimen sequenced was PBMCs. The sequence derives from a woman aged 60-70 years in good health and CMV-seropositive.

This receptor has the CDR3 CASSYRQGPNEKLFF. The bases are TGTGCCAGCAGCTACAGACAGGGTCCGAATGAAAAACTGTTTTTT. The rearrangement joined TRBV5-4 to TRBJ1-4; 7 middle bases align to TRBD1. Including the terminal cysteine and phenylalanine, the CDR3 comprises 15 residues. CDR3 DNA is the only sequence kept; it has 45 bases, read in frame from the first base. V ends up 3 bases short and J 5 bases short, with an unmatched junction base count of 7. According to the germline V gene (reference sequence), CDR1 reads SGHNT and CDR2 reads YYREEE.